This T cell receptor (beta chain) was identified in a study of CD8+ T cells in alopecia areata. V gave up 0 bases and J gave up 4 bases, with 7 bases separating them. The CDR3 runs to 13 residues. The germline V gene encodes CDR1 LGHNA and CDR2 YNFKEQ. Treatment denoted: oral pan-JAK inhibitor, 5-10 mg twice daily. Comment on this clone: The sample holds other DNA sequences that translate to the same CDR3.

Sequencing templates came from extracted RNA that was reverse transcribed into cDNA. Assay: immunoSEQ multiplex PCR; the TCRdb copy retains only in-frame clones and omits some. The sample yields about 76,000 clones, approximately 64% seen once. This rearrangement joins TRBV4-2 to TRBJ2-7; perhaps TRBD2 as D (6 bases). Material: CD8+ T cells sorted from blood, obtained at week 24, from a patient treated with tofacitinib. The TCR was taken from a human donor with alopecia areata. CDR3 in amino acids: CASSQERGYEQYF. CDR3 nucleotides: TGTGCCAGCAGCCAAGAGCGGGGTTACGAGCAGTACTTC.